Each of the 10 T cell receptor beta chains below was sequenced from the same sample in a study of blood T cell repertoires in COVID-19. Assay used: immunoSEQ multiplex PCR; TCRdb lists only in-frame clones, some missing. The sample lists some 200,000 clones; 75% to 90% were seen once. Sample: PBMCs or T cells enriched from blood (not recorded which). These receptors all come from a woman aged 40-49 years with acute COVID-19.

The chain couples TRBV19 to TRBJ1-3, with a possible D match to TRBD1 (6 bases). Trimming cost V 6 bases and J 0 bases, with 6 bases left between them. This CDR3 spans 13 amino acids. Germline values: CDR1 LNHDA, CDR2 SQIVND (reference sequence). CDR3: CASRTGSGNTIYF. CDR3 in DNA: TGTGCCAGTAGGACAGGCTCTGGAAACACCATATATTTT.

The rearrangement links TRBV2 to TRBJ1-1; D unresolved. CDR3 length: 12 residues. The V end lost 5 bases, the J end lost 0 bases, and 4 bases lay between the germline ends. Germline CDR1 and CDR2: SNHLY and FYNNEI. The CDR3 DNA is TGTGCCAGCAGTTCCGTGAACACTGAAGCTTTCTTT. This gives the protein CASSSVNTEAFF.

This CDR3 reads CAWSVTTSGTEAFF. CDR3 nucleotides: TGTGCCTGGAGTGTAACAACGTCCGGGACTGAAGCTTTCTTT. The rearrangement uses TRBV30 and TRBJ1-1; D uncertain. The V gene lost 0 bases and the J gene lost 5 bases, with 13 bases spanning the gap. Germline V lookup: CDR1 GTSNPN, CDR2 SVGIG (reference sequence). This CDR3 is 14 amino acids long.

The V call is TRBV5-1, the J call TRBJ1-1, with a possible D match to TRBD1 (5 bases). Deletions cut 8 bases from V and 2 bases from J, with 16 bases between. Germline CDR1 is SGHRS and CDR2 is YFSETQ. The CDR3 has 14 amino acids. CDR3 region: CASTSLGGNTEAFF. CDR3 in DNA: TGCGCCAGTACCTCCTTGGGGGGAAACACTGAAGCTTTCTTT. Using reference TRBV5-1 and TRBJ1-1 for the parts outside the CDR3, the full variable domain is KAGVTQTPRYLIKTRGQQVTLSCSPISGHRSVSWYQQTPGQGLQFLFEYFSETQRNKGNFPGRFSGRQFSNSRSEMNVSTLELGDSALYLCASTSLGGNTEAFFGQGTRLTVV.

The CDR3, as DNA: TGTGCCAGCAGCTTAGTAGCGGGGATTTACAATGAGCAGTTCTTC. Protein product: CASSLVAGIYNEQFF. This rearrangement joins TRBV7-2 to TRBJ2-1; TRBD2 agrees at 8 bases. The CDR3 spans 15 residues. Germline V gives CDR1 SGHTA, CDR2 FQGNSA. V trimming: 1 base; J trimming: 4 bases; junction bases outside the gene matches: 3.

This chain connects TRBV19 to TRBJ2-1; 7 nucleotides line up with TRBD2. Germline CDR1 is LNHDA and CDR2 is SQIVND (reference sequence). This CDR3 has 17 amino acids. J lost 8 bases, V lost 1 base, and 14 bases had no gene match. Here the CDR3 DNA reads TGTGCCAGTAGTATAGTGGGGGGGGTATTGTATAAGGATGAGCAGTTCTTC. Its protein is CASSIVGGVLYKDEQFF.

V is TRBV6-2 or TRBV6-3 and J is TRBJ1-5; no clear D. Germline assignment: CDR1 MNHEY and CDR2 SVGEGT. The CDR3 sequence is 16 residues long. V lost 1 base, J lost 2 bases, and 12 bases lay in between. The CDR3 nucleotides read TGTGCCAGCAGTTACTTAGCGGCTTTGGGCAATCAGCCCCAGCATTTT. It is translated as CASSYLAALGNQPQHF.

This clone appeared once. The chain carries TRBV19 and TRBJ1-4; TRBD1 agrees at 10 bases. Germline trimming cut 4 bases from V and 4 bases from J; bases unmatched to any gene: 3. The germline CDR1 and CDR2 sequences are LNHDA and SQIVND (reference sequence). The CDR3 is 15 amino acids. The CDR3, as DNA: TGTGCCAGTAGTACAGGGACAGGGGTTAATGAAAAACTGTTTTTT. It codes for CASSTGTGVNEKLFF.

This clone was picked up a small number of times. V gene TRBV4-3 combines with J gene TRBJ2-3, with TRBD1 as a possible D gene (5 bases). Per germline, CDR1 LGHNA and CDR2 YSLEER. The CDR3 has 13 residues. Trimming pared 3 bases from V and 8 bases from J, leaving 12 bases between. CDR3 region: CASSQLAQGTQYF. The CDR3 DNA sequence: TGCGCCAGCAGCCAGCTTGCCCAGGGTACGCAGTATTTT.

The V and J genes are TRBV4-2 and TRBJ1-2, with 7 bases matching TRBD1. CDR3 size: 14 residues. From germline, CDR1 is LGHNA and CDR2 YNFKEQ. Trimming took 0 bases from V and 8 from J; bases not matched to a gene: 6. The CDR3 loop reads CASSQENRGEGYTF. The CDR3 bases are TGTGCCAGCAGCCAAGAGAACAGGGGAGAGGGCTACACCTTC.